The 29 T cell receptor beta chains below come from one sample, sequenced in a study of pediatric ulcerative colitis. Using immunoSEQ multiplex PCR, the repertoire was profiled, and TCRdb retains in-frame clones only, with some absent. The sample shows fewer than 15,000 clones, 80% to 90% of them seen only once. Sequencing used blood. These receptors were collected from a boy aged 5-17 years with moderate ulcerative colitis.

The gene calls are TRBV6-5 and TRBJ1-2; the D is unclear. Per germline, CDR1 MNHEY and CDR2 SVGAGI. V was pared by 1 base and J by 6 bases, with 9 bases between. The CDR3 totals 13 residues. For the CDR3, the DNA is TGTGCCAGCAGTTACTATCGCCTAGATGGCTACACCTTC. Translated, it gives CASSYYRLDGYTF.

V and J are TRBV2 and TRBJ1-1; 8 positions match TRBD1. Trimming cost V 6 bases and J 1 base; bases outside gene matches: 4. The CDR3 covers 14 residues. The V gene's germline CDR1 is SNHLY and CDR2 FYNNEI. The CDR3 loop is CASRAQGANTEAFF. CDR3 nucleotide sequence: TGTGCCAGCAGGGCTCAGGGGGCGAACACTGAAGCTTTCTTT.

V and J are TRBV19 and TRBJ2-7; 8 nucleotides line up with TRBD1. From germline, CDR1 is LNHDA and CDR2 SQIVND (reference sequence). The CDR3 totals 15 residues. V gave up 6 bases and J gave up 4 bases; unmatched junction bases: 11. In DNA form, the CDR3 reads TGTGCCAGTAGCTTCCGGGGGACAGGATATTACGAGCAGTACTTC. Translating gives CASSFRGTGYYEQYF.

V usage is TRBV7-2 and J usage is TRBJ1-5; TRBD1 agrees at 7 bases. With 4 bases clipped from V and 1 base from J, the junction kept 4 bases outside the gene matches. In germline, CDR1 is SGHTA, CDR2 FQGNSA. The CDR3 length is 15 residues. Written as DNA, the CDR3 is TGTGCCAGCAGCTCCCGGGACAGCAGCAATCAGCCCCAGCATTTT. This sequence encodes CASSSRDSSNQPQHF.

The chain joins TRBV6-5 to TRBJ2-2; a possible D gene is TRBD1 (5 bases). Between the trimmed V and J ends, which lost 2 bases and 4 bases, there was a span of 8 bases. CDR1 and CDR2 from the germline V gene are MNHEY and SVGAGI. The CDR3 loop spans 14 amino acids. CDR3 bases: TGTGCCAGCAGTTACGACAGCGCCACCGGGGAGCTGTTTTTT. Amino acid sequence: CASSYDSATGELFF.

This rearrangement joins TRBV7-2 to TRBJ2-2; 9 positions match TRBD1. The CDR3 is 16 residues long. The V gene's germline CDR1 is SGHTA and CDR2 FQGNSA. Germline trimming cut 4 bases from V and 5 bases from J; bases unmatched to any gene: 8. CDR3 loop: CASSSNGQGNTGELFF. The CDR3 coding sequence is TGTGCCAGCAGCTCTAACGGACAGGGGAATACCGGGGAGCTGTTTTTT. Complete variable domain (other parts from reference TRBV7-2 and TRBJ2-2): GAGVSQSPSNKVTEKGKDVELRCDPISGHTALYWYRQSLGQGLEFLIYFQGNSAPDKSGLPSDRFSAERTGGSVSTLTIQRTQQEDSAVYLCASSSNGQGNTGELFFGEGSRLTVL.

The CDR3 bases are TGTGCCAGCAGTTACTCGAGGAACACAGATACGCAGTATTTT. This sequence encodes CASSYSRNTDTQYF. The chain links TRBV6-5 to TRBJ2-3, with unresolved D. The V end lost 0 bases, the J end lost 2 bases, and 6 bases lay between the germline ends. Looked up from germline, CDR1 is MNHEY and CDR2 is SVGAGI. The CDR3 contains 14 residues.

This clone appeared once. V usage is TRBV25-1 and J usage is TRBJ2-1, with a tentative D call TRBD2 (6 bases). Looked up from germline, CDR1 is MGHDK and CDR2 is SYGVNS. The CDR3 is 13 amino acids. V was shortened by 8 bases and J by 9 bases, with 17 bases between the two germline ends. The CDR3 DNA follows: TGTGCCAGCTCCACACCGGGAGTCGGTGAGCAGTTCTTC. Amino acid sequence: CASSTPGVGEQFF.

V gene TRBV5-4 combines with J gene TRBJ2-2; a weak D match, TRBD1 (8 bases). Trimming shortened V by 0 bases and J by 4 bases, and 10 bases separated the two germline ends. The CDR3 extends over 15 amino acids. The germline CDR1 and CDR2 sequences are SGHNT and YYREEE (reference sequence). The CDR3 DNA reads TGTGCCAGCAGCTTGGACAGGGGGGGCACCGGGGAGCTGTTTTTT. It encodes CASSLDRGGTGELFF.

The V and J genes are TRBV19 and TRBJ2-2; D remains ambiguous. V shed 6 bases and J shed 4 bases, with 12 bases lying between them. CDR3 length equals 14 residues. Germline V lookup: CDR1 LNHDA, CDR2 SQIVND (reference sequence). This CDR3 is CASRIDPITGELFF. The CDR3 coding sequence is TGTGCCAGTAGGATCGACCCGATCACCGGGGAGCTGTTTTTT.

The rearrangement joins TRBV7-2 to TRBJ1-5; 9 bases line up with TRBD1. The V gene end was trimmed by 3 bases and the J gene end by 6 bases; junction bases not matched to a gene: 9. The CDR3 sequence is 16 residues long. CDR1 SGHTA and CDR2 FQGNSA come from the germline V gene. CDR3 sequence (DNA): TGTGCCAGCAGCTTGGACGCTACAGGGGGCGGTCAGCCCCAGCATTTT. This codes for CASSLDATGGGQPQHF.

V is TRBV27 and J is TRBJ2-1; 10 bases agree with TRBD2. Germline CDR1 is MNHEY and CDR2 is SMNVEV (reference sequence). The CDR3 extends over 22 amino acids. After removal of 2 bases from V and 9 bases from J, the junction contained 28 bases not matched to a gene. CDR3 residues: CASSLRPADGASGSAARGEQFF. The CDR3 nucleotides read TGTGCCAGCAGTTTACGCCCCGCGGACGGGGCTAGCGGGAGTGCGGCTAGGGGTGAGCAGTTCTTC.

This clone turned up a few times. CDR3 nucleotides: TGTGCCTGGAGTGATAAGAAGAATCAGCCCCAGCATTTT. This sequence encodes CAWSDKKNQPQHF. The chain recombines TRBV30 with TRBJ1-5; D is unclear. The CDR3 consists of 13 residues. Per the germline V gene, CDR1 is GTSNPN and CDR2 is SVGIG (reference sequence). V was clipped by 1 base and J by 4 bases, with 8 bases between them.

CDR3 DNA sequence: TGTGCCAGCAGCGTAGGTTATGGGAGGGACTCGTATCTGGGCACTGAAGCTTTCTTT. Its protein is CASSVGYGRDSYLGTEAFF. The gene calls are TRBV9 and TRBJ1-1, with TRBD1 as a possible D gene (5 bases). Trimming cost V 0 bases and J 4 bases, with 25 bases left between them. The CDR3 covers 19 residues. Per germline, CDR1 SGDLS and CDR2 YYNGEE.

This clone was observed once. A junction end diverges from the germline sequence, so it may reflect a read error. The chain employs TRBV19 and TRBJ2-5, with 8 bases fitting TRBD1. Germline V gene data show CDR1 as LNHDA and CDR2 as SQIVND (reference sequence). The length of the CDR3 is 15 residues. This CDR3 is CASSIPGQEQGTQYF. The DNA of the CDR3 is TGTGCCAGTAGTATCCCGGGACAGGAGCAAGGGACCCAGTACTTC.

The CDR3 nucleotides read TGTGCCACCAGCAGTCAAGGCAATCAGCCCCAGCATTTT. Encoded protein: CATSSQGNQPQHF. The chain uses TRBV15 and TRBJ1-5, with D hard to call. V gave up 3 bases and J gave up 2 bases, with 5 bases separating them. Germline values: CDR1 LNHNV, CDR2 YYDKDF (reference sequence). The CDR3 is made up of 13 amino acids.

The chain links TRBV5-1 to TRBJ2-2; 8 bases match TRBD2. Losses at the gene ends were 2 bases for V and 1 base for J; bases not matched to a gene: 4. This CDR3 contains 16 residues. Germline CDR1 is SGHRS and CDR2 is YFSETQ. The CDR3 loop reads CASSFLAGGNTGELFF. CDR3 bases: TGCGCCAGCAGCTTCCTGGCGGGGGGGAACACCGGGGAGCTGTTTTTT. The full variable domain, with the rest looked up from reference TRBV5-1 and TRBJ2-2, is KAGVTQTPRYLIKTRGQQVTLSCSPISGHRSVSWYQQTPGQGLQFLFEYFSETQRNKGNFPGRFSGRQFSNSRSEMNVSTLELGDSALYLCASSFLAGGNTGELFFGEGSRLTVL.

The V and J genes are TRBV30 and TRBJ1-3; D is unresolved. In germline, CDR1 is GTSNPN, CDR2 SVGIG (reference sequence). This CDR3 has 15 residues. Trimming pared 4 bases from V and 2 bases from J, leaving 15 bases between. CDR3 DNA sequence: TGTGCCTGGACGTCGGGGAACGGGGCTGGAAACACCATATATTTT. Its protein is CAWTSGNGAGNTIYF.

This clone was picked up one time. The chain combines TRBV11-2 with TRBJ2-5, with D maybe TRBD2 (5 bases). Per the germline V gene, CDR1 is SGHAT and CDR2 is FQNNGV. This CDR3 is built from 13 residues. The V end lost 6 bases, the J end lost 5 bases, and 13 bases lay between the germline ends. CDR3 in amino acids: CASSPGPSETQYF. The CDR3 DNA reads TGTGCCAGCAGTCCTGGTCCTAGCGAGACCCAGTACTTC.

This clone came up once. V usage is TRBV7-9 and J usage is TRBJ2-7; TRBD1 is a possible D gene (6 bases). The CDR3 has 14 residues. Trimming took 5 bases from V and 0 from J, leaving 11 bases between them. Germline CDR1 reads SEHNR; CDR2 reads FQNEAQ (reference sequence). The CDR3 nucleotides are TGTGCCAGCAGCCGCCCGGACAGCTCCTACGAGCAGTACTTC. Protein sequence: CASSRPDSSYEQYF.

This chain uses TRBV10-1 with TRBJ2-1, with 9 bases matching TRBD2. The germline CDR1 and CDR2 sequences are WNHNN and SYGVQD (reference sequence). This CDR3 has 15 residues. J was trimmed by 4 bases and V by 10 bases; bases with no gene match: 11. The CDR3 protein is CAISSLAGSYNEQFF. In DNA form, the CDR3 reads TGCGCCATTTCGAGTCTAGCGGGGTCATACAATGAGCAGTTCTTC.

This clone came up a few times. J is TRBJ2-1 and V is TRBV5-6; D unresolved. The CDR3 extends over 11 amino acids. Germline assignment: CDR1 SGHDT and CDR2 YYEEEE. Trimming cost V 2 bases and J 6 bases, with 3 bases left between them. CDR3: CASSLGNEQFF. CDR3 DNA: TGTGCCAGCAGCTTAGGCAATGAGCAGTTCTTC.

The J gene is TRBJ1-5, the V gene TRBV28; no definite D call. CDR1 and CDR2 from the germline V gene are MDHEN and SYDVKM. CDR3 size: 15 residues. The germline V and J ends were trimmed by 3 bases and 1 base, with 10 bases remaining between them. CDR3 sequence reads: CASSFRTGSNQPQHF. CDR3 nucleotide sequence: TGTGCCAGCAGTTTCAGGACGGGGAGCAATCAGCCCCAGCATTTT.

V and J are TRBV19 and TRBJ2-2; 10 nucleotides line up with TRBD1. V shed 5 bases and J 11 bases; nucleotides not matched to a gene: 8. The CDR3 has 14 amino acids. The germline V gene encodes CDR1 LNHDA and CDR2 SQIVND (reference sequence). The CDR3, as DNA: TGTGCCAGTAGTGTAACCGGACAGGGGGGTGAGCTGTTTTTT. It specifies CASSVTGQGGELFF.

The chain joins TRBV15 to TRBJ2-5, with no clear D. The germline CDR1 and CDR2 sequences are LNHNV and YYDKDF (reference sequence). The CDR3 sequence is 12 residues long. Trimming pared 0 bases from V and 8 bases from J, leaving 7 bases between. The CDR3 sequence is CATSRDQGTQYF. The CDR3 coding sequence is TGTGCCACCAGCAGAGACCAAGGAACCCAGTACTTC.

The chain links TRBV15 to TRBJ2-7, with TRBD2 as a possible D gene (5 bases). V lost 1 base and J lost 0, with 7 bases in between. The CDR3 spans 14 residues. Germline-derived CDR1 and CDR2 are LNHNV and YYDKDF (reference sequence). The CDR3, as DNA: TGTGCCACCAGCAGAGTCGACTACTCCTACGAGCAGTACTTC. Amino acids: CATSRVDYSYEQYF.

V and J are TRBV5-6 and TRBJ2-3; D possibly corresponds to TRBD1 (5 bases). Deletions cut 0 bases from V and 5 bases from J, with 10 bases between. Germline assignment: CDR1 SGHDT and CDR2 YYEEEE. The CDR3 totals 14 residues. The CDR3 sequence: CASSLARVGDTQYF. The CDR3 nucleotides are TGTGCCAGCAGCTTGGCCAGGGTTGGAGATACGCAGTATTTT.

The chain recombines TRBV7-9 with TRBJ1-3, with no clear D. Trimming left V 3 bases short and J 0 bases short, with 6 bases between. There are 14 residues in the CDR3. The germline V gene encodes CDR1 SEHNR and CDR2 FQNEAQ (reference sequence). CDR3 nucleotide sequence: TGTGCCAGCAGCTTCCACGCCTCTGGAAACACCATATATTTT. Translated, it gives CASSFHASGNTIYF.

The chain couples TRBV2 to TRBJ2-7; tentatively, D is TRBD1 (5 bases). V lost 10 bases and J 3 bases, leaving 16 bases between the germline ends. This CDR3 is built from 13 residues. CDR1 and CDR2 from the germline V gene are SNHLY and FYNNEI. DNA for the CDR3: TGTGCCACCTTCGACAGATCGAACTACGAGCAGTACTTC. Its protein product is CATFDRSNYEQYF.